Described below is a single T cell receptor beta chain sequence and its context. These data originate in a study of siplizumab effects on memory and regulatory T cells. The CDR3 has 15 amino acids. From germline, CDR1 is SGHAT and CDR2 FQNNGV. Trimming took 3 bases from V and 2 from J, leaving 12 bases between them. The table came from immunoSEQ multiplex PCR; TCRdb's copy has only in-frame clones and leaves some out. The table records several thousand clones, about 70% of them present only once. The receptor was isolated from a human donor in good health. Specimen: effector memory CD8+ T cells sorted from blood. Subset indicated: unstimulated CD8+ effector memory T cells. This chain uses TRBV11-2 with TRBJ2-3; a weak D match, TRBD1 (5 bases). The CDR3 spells CASSFGAAYTDTQYF. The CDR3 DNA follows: TGTGCCAGCAGCTTTGGGGCAGCCTACACAGATACGCAGTATTTT. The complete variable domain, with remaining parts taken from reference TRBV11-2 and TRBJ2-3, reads EAGVAQSPRYKIIEKRQSVAFWCNPISGHATLYWYQQILGQGPKLLIQFQNNGVVDDSQLPKDRFSAERLKGVDSTLKIQPAKLEDSAVYLCASSFGAAYTDTQYFGPGTRLTVL.